These T cell receptor beta chains were read from a single sample in a study of cytomegalovirus exposure and HLA in healthy donors. The repertoire was sequenced with immunoSEQ multiplex PCR; TCRdb's copy has only in-frame clones and lacks some. The sample consists of fewer than 120,000 clones, 65% to 80% of them appearing once. Input material: PBMCs. The receptors originated from a man between 25 and 39 years old in good health and CMV-seropositive. The CDR3 runs from the conserved cysteine through the conserved F or W. The order of the fields is J gene, V gene, D gene, clone size, CDR3 length, CDR3 DNA, CDR3 protein. The D gene is left open where the match is weak. Clone size is shown for a subset of rows, as once, few, many or a class of expanded clone.

j_call: TRBJ2-5; v_call: TRBV7-9; d_call: -; clone_size: few; cdr3_length: 17; cdr3_nt: TGTTCCAGCAGCTCCTTCGCCCCGACAGAGCACCAAGAGACCCAGTACTTC; cdr3_aa: CSSSSFAPTEHQETQYF
j_call: TRBJ2-1; v_call: TRBV30; d_call: TRBD2; clone_size: -; cdr3_length: 16; cdr3_nt: TGTGCCTCAGCCTTAGGGGGACTAGCGGATTACAATGAGCAGTTCTTC; cdr3_aa: CASALGGLADYNEQFF
j_call: TRBJ2-5; v_call: TRBV7-9; d_call: -; clone_size: -; cdr3_length: 15; cdr3_nt: TGTTCCAGCAGCTTAAAAGTTGGGAGGCAAGAGACCCAGTACTTC; cdr3_aa: CSSSLKVGRQETQYF
j_call: TRBJ2-3; v_call: TRBV7-9; d_call: -; clone_size: -; cdr3_length: 15; cdr3_nt: TGTGCCAGCAGCCCTATCAAACCGAGCACAGATACGCAGTATTTT; cdr3_aa: CASSPIKPSTDTQYF
j_call: TRBJ2-3; v_call: TRBV7-8; d_call: TRBD1; clone_size: -; cdr3_length: 16; cdr3_nt: TGTGCCAGCAGCTTGCCCCCAGGGGGCGCGACAGATACGCAGTATTTT; cdr3_aa: CASSLPPGGATDTQYF
j_call: TRBJ2-1; v_call: TRBV28; d_call: TRBD2; clone_size: -; cdr3_length: 19; cdr3_nt: TGTGCCAGCAGTTTAAGACTTTGGGCTAGCGGGGGCTCGGAGAATGAGCAGTTCTTC; cdr3_aa: CASSLRLWASGGSENEQFF
j_call: TRBJ1-3; v_call: TRBV5-1; d_call: TRBD1; clone_size: -; cdr3_length: 16; cdr3_nt: TGCGCCAGCAGCTTGGAGGGACAGGGATTTGGAAACACCATATATTTT; cdr3_aa: CASSLEGQGFGNTIYF
j_call: TRBJ2-3; v_call: TRBV30; d_call: TRBD2; clone_size: once; cdr3_length: 20; cdr3_nt: TGTGCCTGGACTCGTAGGTGGACTAGCGGGGGGGCCGAGAGCACAGATACGCAGTATTTT; cdr3_aa: CAWTRRWTSGGAESTDTQYF
j_call: TRBJ2-3; v_call: TRBV13; d_call: -; clone_size: few; cdr3_length: 18; cdr3_nt: TGTGCCAGCAGCCGCCGCGGCGGGGTCCAAACTAGCACAGATACGCAGTATTTT; cdr3_aa: CASSRRGGVQTSTDTQYF
j_call: TRBJ1-1; v_call: TRBV10-3; d_call: -; clone_size: -; cdr3_length: 14; cdr3_nt: TGTGCCATCAGTGAGGGTTGGACAAACACTGAAGCTTTCTTT; cdr3_aa: CAISEGWTNTEAFF
j_call: TRBJ2-7; v_call: TRBV9; d_call: TRBD2; clone_size: -; cdr3_length: 15; cdr3_nt: TGTGCCAGCAGCGGAGGGACTAGCGGGGGCTACGAGCAGTACTTC; cdr3_aa: CASSGGTSGGYEQYF
j_call: TRBJ1-1; v_call: TRBV30; d_call: TRBD1; clone_size: -; cdr3_length: 14; cdr3_nt: TGTGCCTGCTACTCACAGGGGGCGCAACCAGAAGCTTTCTTT; cdr3_aa: CACYSQGAQPEAFF
j_call: TRBJ1-1; v_call: TRBV13; d_call: TRBD1; clone_size: -; cdr3_length: 12; cdr3_nt: TGTGCCAGCAGCACACAGGGGGCTGAAGCTTTCTTT; cdr3_aa: CASSTQGAEAFF
j_call: TRBJ2-1; v_call: TRBV4-1; d_call: -; clone_size: few; cdr3_length: 11; cdr3_nt: TGCGCCAGCAGCCGGTCGCGGGAGCAGTTCTTC; cdr3_aa: CASSRSREQFF
j_call: TRBJ1-3; v_call: TRBV25-1; d_call: -; clone_size: -; cdr3_length: 14; cdr3_nt: TGTGCCAGCAGTGAATCGTATAGTGGAAACACCATATATTTT; cdr3_aa: CASSESYSGNTIYF
j_call: TRBJ2-3; v_call: TRBV2; d_call: TRBD2; clone_size: -; cdr3_length: 16; cdr3_nt: TGTGCCAGCAGGGGGACTAGCGGGGGCGTAGCAGATACGCAGTATTTT; cdr3_aa: CASRGTSGGVADTQYF